This T cell receptor (beta chain) is from a study of identical twins. Study-level results: The authors drew conclusions from cross-sectional statistical analysis rather than following the same donors. Out-of-frame alpha sequences shared by twins were enriched for low generation probability.

Using its own MiXCR run on the 5' RACE reads, TCRdb lists one record per CDR3 protein. The data show fewer than 250,000 distinct CDR3 sequences, roughly 7% seen once. There are 14 residues in the CDR3. Trimming took 3 bases from V and 3 from J, leaving 10 bases between them. Germline V gene lookup returns CDR1 KGHDR and CDR2 SFDVKD. Donors uniformly comprised healthy Caucasians. This clonotype has at least ten counts. Its specificity is unknown. The sample also formed part of further work on yellow fever vaccine responses in identical twins. In that study: Reportedly, twins showed a vaccine T cell response that looked partly convergent and partly personalized.

This clonotype originated in a woman younger than 30 in good health. This rearrangement joins TRBV24-1 to TRBJ1-1; D possibly corresponds to TRBD1 (5 bases). Sequenced input: memory (CD45RO+) T cells sorted from blood. CDR3 nucleotides: TGTGCCACCAGTGATGGGGGGGGGGACACTGAAGCTTTCTTT. Its protein product is CATSDGGGDTEAFF.